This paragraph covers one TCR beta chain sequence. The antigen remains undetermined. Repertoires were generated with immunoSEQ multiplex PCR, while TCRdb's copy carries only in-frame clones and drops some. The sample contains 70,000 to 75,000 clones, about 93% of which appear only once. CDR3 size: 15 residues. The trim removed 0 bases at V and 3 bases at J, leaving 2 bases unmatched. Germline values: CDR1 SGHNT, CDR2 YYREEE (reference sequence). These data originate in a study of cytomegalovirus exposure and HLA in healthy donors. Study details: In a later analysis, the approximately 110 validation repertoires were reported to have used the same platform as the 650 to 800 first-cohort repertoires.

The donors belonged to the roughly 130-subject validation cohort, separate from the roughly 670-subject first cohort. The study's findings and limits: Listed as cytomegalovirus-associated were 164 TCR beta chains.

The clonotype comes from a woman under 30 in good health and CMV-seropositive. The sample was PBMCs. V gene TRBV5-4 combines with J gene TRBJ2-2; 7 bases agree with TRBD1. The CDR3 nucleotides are TGTGCCAGCAGCTTGGTTGACAGGGACACCGGGGAGCTGTTTTTT. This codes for CASSLVDRDTGELFF.